The 26 T cell receptor beta chains given below trace back to one sample, sequenced in a study of blood T cell repertoires in COVID-19. The repertoire was sequenced with immunoSEQ multiplex PCR; TCRdb's copy has only in-frame clones and lacks some. The sample shows about 210,000 clones, 65% to 90% of them seen only once. Material for sequencing was peripheral blood. These receptors were obtained from a man aged 50 or older with COVID-19, enrolled during active disease.

Here the CDR3 reads CATSRREVFDSFAEAFF. CDR3 coding DNA: TGTGCCACCAGCAGAAGAGAAGTTTTTGATAGTTTCGCTGAAGCTTTCTTT. The chain couples TRBV15 to TRBJ1-1; no clear D. The CDR3 totals 17 residues. CDR1 LNHNV and CDR2 YYDKDF come from the germline V gene (reference sequence). Trimming removed 2 bases from V and 6 bases from J, with 22 bases in between.

The chain carries TRBV7-2 and TRBJ1-6, with D tentatively TRBD1 (6 bases). Germline CDR1 and CDR2: SGHTA and FQGNSA. The germline V and J ends were trimmed by 1 base and 4 bases, with 11 bases remaining between them. This CDR3 spans 16 amino acids. Written as DNA, the CDR3 is TGTGCCAGCAGCTTAGGGGGGACAACATATAATTCACCCCTCCACTTT. Translated: CASSLGGTTYNSPLHF.

In DNA, the CDR3 is TGTGCCAGCAGTTACTCTAGGACAGGCGCACCTCTGAACACTGAAGCTTTCTTT. The encoded protein is CASSYSRTGAPLNTEAFF. This chain connects TRBV6-2 or TRBV6-3 to TRBJ1-1, with 7 bases lining up with TRBD1. Germline CDR1 and CDR2: MNHEY and SVGEGT. The CDR3 is 18 residues long. The J segment lost 0 bases and the V segment lost 0 bases, leaving 10 bases of the junction unmatched.

At least ten counts were recorded for this clone. The gene calls are TRBV5-6 and TRBJ2-2, with TRBD1 matching over 7 bases. The V segment lost 4 bases and the J segment 0 bases; nucleotides outside the gene matches: 3. The germline V gene encodes CDR1 SGHDT and CDR2 YYEEEE. CDR3 length: 15 amino acids. The DNA of the CDR3 is TGTGCCAGCAGCGGGGGACAGCCGAACACCGGGGAGCTGTTTTTT. This encodes CASSGGQPNTGELFF.

The rearrangement joins TRBV6-5 to TRBJ1-2; D remains ambiguous. V lost 6 bases to trimming and J lost 8 bases, with 13 bases between them. Germline V gives CDR1 MNHEY, CDR2 SVGAGI. The CDR3 has 12 residues. The DNA of the CDR3 is TGTGCCAGCAGCGTAGTCTCATGGGGCTACACCTTC. Encoded protein: CASSVVSWGYTF.

V gene TRBV2 combines with J gene TRBJ1-6; no definite D call. V dropped 8 bases and J dropped 8 bases, with 10 bases sitting between them. This CDR3 has 12 amino acids. The germline gives CDR1 SNHLY, CDR2 FYNNEI. For the CDR3, the DNA is TGTGCCAGCGGAGGTCAGCATTCACCCCTCCACTTT. Translated: CASGGQHSPLHF.

The chain carries TRBV28 and TRBJ1-1; 7 nucleotides line up with TRBD1. Germline CDR1 MDHEN, CDR2 SYDVKM. CDR3 length equals 12 residues. J lost 3 bases, V lost 10 bases, and 5 bases had no gene match. CDR3 sequence: CATLTGHTEAFF. The CDR3 nucleotides are TGTGCCACCTTGACAGGGCACACTGAAGCTTTCTTT.

The rearrangement uses TRBV9 and TRBJ1-2; 10 positions agree with TRBD1. The junction had 8 bases not matched to a gene; V was cut back by 6 bases and J by 3 bases. This CDR3 spans 15 amino acids. The germline V gene encodes CDR1 SGDLS and CDR2 YYNGEE. DNA for the CDR3: TGTGCCAGCACCGCGGGACAGGGGTCTCACTATGGCTACACCTTC. It translates to CASTAGQGSHYGYTF. The full variable domain, with the rest looked up from reference TRBV9 and TRBJ1-2, is DSGVTQTPKHLITATGQRVTLRCSPRSGDLSVYWYQQSLDQGLQFLIQYYNGEERAKGNILERFSAQQFPDLHSELNLSSLELGDSALYFCASTAGQGSHYGYTFGSGTRLTVV.

This clone was detected only once. This chain links TRBV12-3 or TRBV12-4 with TRBJ2-1; TRBD1 might be the D (6 bases). Between the trimmed V and J ends, which lost 3 bases and 5 bases, there was a span of 8 bases. This CDR3 contains 13 residues. CDR3 protein: CASSFNRDNEQFF. The CDR3 nucleotides read TGTGCCAGCAGTTTTAACAGGGACAATGAGCAGTTCTTC.

This clone was found a few times. Other DNA sequences of this sample code for an identical CDR3. DNA for the CDR3: TGTGCCAGCAGCCAAGCTACTGAAGCTTTCTTT. Amino acid sequence: CASSQATEAFF. The chain recombines TRBV3-1 (or the pseudogene TRBV3-2) with TRBJ1-1; D gene ambiguous. The CDR3 sequence is 11 residues long. V lost 1 base, J lost 5 bases, and 2 bases lay in between. CDR1 and CDR2 from the germline V gene are LGHDT and YNNKEL (reference sequence).

This rearrangement joins TRBV7-6 to TRBJ2-3, with D possibly being TRBD2 (6 bases). V lost 4 bases and J 4 bases, leaving 24 bases between the germline ends. The germline V gene has CDR1 SGHVS and CDR2 FNYEAQ. The CDR3 extends over 18 amino acids. CDR3 DNA: TGTGCCAGCAGCTCCCTTAAGCGTTATGGGCGCGGGGCAGATACGCAGTATTTT. It encodes CASSSLKRYGRGADTQYF.

The chain uses TRBV28 and TRBJ1-2, with 9 bases aligning to TRBD1. The CDR3 is 14 residues long. From germline, CDR1 is MDHEN and CDR2 SYDVKM. V was pared by 4 bases and J by 5 bases, with 5 bases of the junction left unmatched. The CDR3 reads CASSSGQGPYGYTF. CDR3 DNA sequence: TGTGCCAGCAGTTCGGGACAGGGACCATATGGCTACACCTTC.

This rearrangement joins TRBV6-5 to TRBJ2-7; the match to TRBD2 covers 8 bases. J was trimmed by 4 bases and V by 4 bases; bases with no gene match: 6. Germline V CDR1 and CDR2: MNHEY, SVGAGI. The CDR3 consists of 14 residues. The CDR3: CASSSPRLAYEQYF. The DNA for the CDR3 is TGTGCCAGCAGTTCTCCGAGACTAGCGTACGAGCAGTACTTC.

There are a few counts of this clone. The chain uses TRBV5-1 and TRBJ1-1, with TRBD1 as a possible D gene (5 bases). Per germline, CDR1 SGHRS and CDR2 YFSETQ. Trimming removed 0 bases from V and 0 bases from J, with 12 bases in between. This CDR3 contains 16 residues. CDR3 in amino acids: CASSLGFSGLNTEAFF. CDR3 in DNA: TGCGCCAGCAGCTTGGGGTTTTCAGGGTTGAACACTGAAGCTTTCTTT.

This clone was counted between two and nine times. The rearrangement uses TRBV4-1 and TRBJ2-5; D unclear. V dropped 1 base and J dropped 4 bases, with 10 bases sitting between them. The V gene's germline CDR1 is MGHRA and CDR2 YSYEKL. The CDR3 covers 14 residues. CDR3 sequence reads: CASSQGEAIETQYF. Written as DNA, the CDR3 is TGCGCCAGCAGCCAAGGCGAGGCTATAGAGACCCAGTACTTC.

The V call is TRBV3-1 (or the pseudogene TRBV3-2), the J call TRBJ1-2, with no clear D. Between the trimmed V and J ends, which lost 2 bases and 6 bases, there was a span of 10 bases. The CDR3 totals 13 residues. CDR1 and CDR2 (germline): LGHDT, YNNKEL (reference sequence). DNA of the CDR3: TGTGCCAGCAGCCAAAGACAAGGCGATGGCTACACCTTC. It encodes CASSQRQGDGYTF.

The chain combines TRBV11-1 with TRBJ2-7; TRBD2 matches 9 bases. The CDR3 has 14 amino acids. The germline V gene encodes CDR1 SGHAT and CDR2 FQDESV (reference sequence). The junction had 4 bases not matched to a gene; V was cut back by 3 bases and J by 4 bases. CDR3 DNA: TGTGCCAGCAGCTTCGAGCGGGGGGCGTACGAGCAGTACTTC. Encoded protein: CASSFERGAYEQYF. The full variable domain, completed using reference TRBV11-1 and TRBJ2-7, is EAEVAQSPRYKITEKSQAVAFWCDPISGHATLYWYRQILGQGPELLVQFQDESVVDDSQLPKDRFSAERLKGVDSTLKIQPAELGDSAMYLCASSFERGAYEQYFGPGTRLTVT.

CDR3 DNA: TGTGCCAGCACCAGGACAGCCAACACCGGGGAGCTGTTTTTT. It yields the protein CASTRTANTGELFF. The gene calls are TRBV7-2 and TRBJ2-2; a weak D match, TRBD1 (6 bases). Germline loops: CDR1 SGHTA, CDR2 FQGNSA. The CDR3 is made up of 14 amino acids. Trimming left V 7 bases short and J 2 bases short, with 11 bases between.

V is TRBV7-2 and J is TRBJ2-1; no clear D. CDR1 is SGHTA, CDR2 FQGNSA, per germline. V was cut by 2 bases and J by 2 bases, with 13 bases left in between. The CDR3 is 16 amino acids. CDR3 amino acids: CASSLLGIGPYNEQFF. CDR3 sequence (DNA): TGTGCCAGCAGCTTATTAGGTATTGGGCCCTACAATGAGCAGTTCTTC.

The rearrangement uses TRBV5-1 and TRBJ2-3, with a possible D match to TRBD1 (6 bases). This CDR3 region has 15 residues. The V and J ends lost 3 bases and 0 bases respectively, with 11 bases between them. Germline loops: CDR1 SGHRS, CDR2 YFSETQ. CDR3 sequence (DNA): TGCGCCAGCAGCTCCTCAGGGGCTAGCACAGATACGCAGTATTTT. This gives the protein CASSSSGASTDTQYF.

The rearrangement joins TRBV7-9 to TRBJ2-2, with 9 positions matching TRBD1. The CDR3 consists of 17 residues. CDR1 is SEHNR, CDR2 FQNEAQ, per germline (reference sequence). Losses at the gene ends were 6 bases for V and 6 bases for J; bases not matched to a gene: 14. The DNA of the CDR3 is TGTGCCAGCAGTTTCGACCCCGGGACAGGGAGGGCCGGGGAGCTGTTTTTT. Translation: CASSFDPGTGRAGELFF.

The chain couples TRBV4-1 to TRBJ1-2; D is unresolved. V lost 0 bases and J 0 bases, leaving 14 bases between the germline ends. This CDR3 is 17 amino acids long. Germline loops: CDR1 MGHRA, CDR2 YSYEKL. The CDR3 DNA follows: TGCGCCAGCAGCCAAGAAGGTCACGGGAGAGCTAACTATGGCTACACCTTC. Protein: CASSQEGHGRANYGYTF.

The chain is built from TRBV19 and TRBJ1-1; the D gene is possibly TRBD1 (5 bases). The CDR3 has 14 amino acids. The germline V and J ends were trimmed by 8 bases and 3 bases, with 16 bases remaining between them. Germline-derived CDR1 and CDR2 are LNHDA and SQIVND (reference sequence). The CDR3 protein is CASSTGTWDTEAFF. The CDR3 DNA follows: TGTGCCAGTTCAACCGGGACTTGGGACACTGAAGCTTTCTTT. The variable domain in full, completed from reference TRBV19 and TRBJ1-1, reads DGGITQSPKYLFRKEGQNVTLSCEQNLNHDAMYWYRQDPGQGLRLIYYSQIVNDFQKGDIAEGYSVSREKKESFPLTVTSAQKNPTAFYLCASSTGTWDTEAFFGQGTRLTVV.

J is TRBJ2-1 and V is TRBV15; 7 positions match TRBD1. The CDR3 has 15 amino acids. The germline V gene encodes CDR1 LNHNV and CDR2 YYDKDF (reference sequence). Germline trimming cut 3 bases from V and 0 bases from J; bases unmatched to any gene: 2. CDR3 region: CATSRTGSSYNEQFF. The CDR3 DNA sequence: TGTGCCACCAGCAGGACAGGGAGCTCCTACAATGAGCAGTTCTTC.

The chain employs TRBV6-5 and TRBJ1-2; a weak D match, TRBD1 (5 bases). The ends were cut back, 8 bases at V and 1 base at J, with 11 bases in the middle. Germline values: CDR1 MNHEY, CDR2 SVGAGI. This CDR3 has 13 amino acids. CDR3 amino acids: CASDLDSNYGYTF. In nucleotides, the CDR3 is TGTGCCAGCGACCTTGACAGTAACTATGGCTACACCTTC.

CDR3 coding DNA: TGTGCCTGGAGCGCATGGACAGGGTTTAGTAATCAGCCCCAGCATTTT. Protein: CAWSAWTGFSNQPQHF. The chain employs TRBV30 and TRBJ1-5; 8 bases align to TRBD1. The germline V gene encodes CDR1 GTSNPN and CDR2 SVGIG (reference sequence). The length of the CDR3 is 16 residues. V shed 3 bases and J 4 bases; nucleotides not matched to a gene: 11.